These 13 T cell receptor beta chains were all obtained from the same sample, sequenced in a study of beta chain features in type 1 diabetes. The whole isolated RNA underwent reverse transcription, so sequencing captured expressed TCRB transcripts. The assay was immunoSEQ multiplex PCR, and TCRdb's table has in-frame clones only and misses some. The sample contains 140,000 to 150,000 clones, roughly 50% of which appear only once. The sample consisted of Tregs from blood. These receptors originate from a man between 18 and 29 years old in good health.

The V gene is TRBV6-5, the J gene TRBJ1-4; no reliable D call. From germline, CDR1 is MNHEY and CDR2 SVGAGI. This CDR3 has 14 residues. V was trimmed by 5 bases and J by 14 bases, leaving 21 bases between them. CDR3 loop: CASSPRSGLVRLFF. CDR3 nucleotides: TGTGCCAGCAGTCCTAGGAGTGGGTTGGTGAGGCTGTTTTTT.

The chain has TRBV2 and TRBJ2-7; 12 bases line up with TRBD2. The CDR3 is 15 amino acids. Losses at the gene ends were 6 bases for V and 0 bases for J; bases not matched to a gene: 3. CDR1 is SNHLY and CDR2 is FYNNEI in the germline V gene. The CDR3 coding sequence is TGTGCCAGCAGGCCGACTAGCGGGGGCTCCTACGAGCAGTACTTC. This gives the protein CASRPTSGGSYEQYF. Combining the CDR3 with reference TRBV2 and TRBJ2-7 gives the whole variable domain EPEVTQTPSHQVTQMGQEVILRCVPISNHLYFYWYRQILGQKVEFLVSFYNNEISEKSEIFDDQFSVERPDGSNFTLKIRSTKLEDSAMYFCASRPTSGGSYEQYFGPGTRLTVT.

In DNA form, the CDR3 reads TGTGCCAGCAGCCTGCTAGGACTAGCGGGGTTCGTAACAGATACGCAGTATTTT. Translation gives CASSLLGLAGFVTDTQYF. The rearrangement joins TRBV7-3 to TRBJ2-3; TRBD2 matches 12 bases. The CDR3 runs 18 residues. J was trimmed by 3 bases and V by 5 bases; bases with no gene match: 12. The V gene's germline CDR1 is SGHTA and CDR2 FQGTGA.

The chain employs TRBV7-9 and TRBJ1-2, with D possibly being TRBD1 (5 bases). Trimming left V 5 bases short and J 5 bases short, with 6 bases between. This CDR3 has 11 residues. CDR1 and CDR2 from the germline V gene are SEHNR and FQNEAQ (reference sequence). The CDR3 DNA sequence: TGTGCCAGCAGCGCAGGGTATGGCTACACCTTC. The encoded protein is CASSAGYGYTF.

The chain uses TRBV7-9 and TRBJ2-5, with D uncertain. The J call could be wrong; TRBJ2-7 is a better fit for the DNA end. Germline CDR1 and CDR2: SEHNR and FQNEAQ (reference sequence). This CDR3 has 10 residues. The CDR3 here is CASSSYEQYF. In DNA, the CDR3 is TGTGCCAGCAGCTCCTACGAGCAGTACTTC.

The rearrangement uses TRBV27 and TRBJ1-4, with a possible D match to TRBD1 (6 bases). CDR3 length: 15 residues. V gave up 6 bases and J gave up 1 base, with 12 bases separating them. Looked up from germline, CDR1 is MNHEY and CDR2 is SMNVEV (reference sequence). CDR3 sequence: CASRQGQGTNEKLFF. CDR3 sequence (DNA): TGTGCCAGCAGACAGGGCCAAGGAACTAATGAAAAACTGTTTTTT.

This clone was seen a few times. J is TRBJ2-1 and V is TRBV5-4; D is undetermined. CDR1 is SGHNT and CDR2 is YYREEE in the germline V gene (reference sequence). Trimming pared 1 base from V and 0 bases from J, leaving 8 bases between. The CDR3 has 15 residues. The CDR3 sequence is CASSLSLGSYNEQFF. CDR3 nucleotides: TGTGCCAGCAGCTTGTCGCTAGGCTCCTACAATGAGCAGTTCTTC. The full variable domain, completed using reference TRBV5-4 and TRBJ2-1, is ETGVTQSPTHLIKTRGQQVTLRCSSQSGHNTVSWYQQALGQGPQFIFQYYREEENGRGNFPPRFSGLQFPNYSSELNVNALELDDSALYLCASSLSLGSYNEQFFGPGTRLTVL.

The chain employs TRBV19 and TRBJ1-6; 7 bases are shared with TRBD1. Germline CDR1 reads LNHDA; CDR2 reads SQIVND (reference sequence). V lost 10 bases, J lost 7 bases, and 10 bases stayed unmatched. CDR3 length: 14 amino acids. CDR3 protein: CATTRDSLNSPLHF. Written as DNA, the CDR3 is TGTGCCACCACCCGGGACAGTCTAAATTCACCCCTCCACTTT.

The chain uses TRBV5-5 and TRBJ1-6; D uncertain. The V gene lost 0 bases and the J gene lost 7 bases, with 8 bases spanning the gap. Germline V gene data show CDR1 as SGHKS and CDR2 as YYEKEE (reference sequence). The CDR3 is made up of 14 amino acids. The CDR3 sequence: CASSLVQMNSPLHF. The DNA of the CDR3 is TGTGCCAGCAGCTTGGTCCAAATGAATTCACCCCTCCACTTT.

This chain links TRBV11-2 with TRBJ2-7; TRBD1 aligns across 9 bases. Per germline, CDR1 SGHAT and CDR2 FQNNGV. The CDR3 is 13 residues long. The J segment lost 7 bases and the V segment lost 5 bases, leaving 6 bases of the junction unmatched. As DNA, the CDR3 is TGTGCCAGCAGCGCGGGACAGGGATTAGAGCAGTACTTC. Amino acids: CASSAGQGLEQYF.

This rearrangement joins TRBV28 to TRBJ2-1, with TRBD2 matching 8 bases. The V gene's germline CDR1 is MDHEN and CDR2 SYDVKM. This CDR3 comprises 15 residues. The V and J ends lost 5 bases and 0 bases, in that order; junction bases with no gene match: 3. CDR3 in amino acids: CASSLSGSSYNEQFF. Written as DNA, the CDR3 is TGTGCCAGCAGTCTAAGCGGGAGCTCCTACAATGAGCAGTTCTTC.

This clone appeared a few times. CDR3 bases: TGTGCCAGTACTAGGACAGGGGCTCCTGTGGGCACCGGGGAGCTGTTTTTT. This codes for CASTRTGAPVGTGELFF. The chain joins TRBV19 to TRBJ2-2; 9 bases are a match to TRBD1. The junction had 13 bases not matched to a gene; V was cut back by 7 bases and J by 4 bases. In germline, CDR1 is LNHDA, CDR2 SQIVND (reference sequence). This CDR3 spans 17 amino acids.

This chain's CDR3 is CAIWRRGTEAFF. The CDR3 DNA follows: TGTGCCATCTGGAGGAGAGGCACTGAAGCTTTCTTT. The V and J genes are TRBV6-5 and TRBJ1-1; D unclear. V lost 10 bases and J lost 4, with 13 bases in between. Per germline, CDR1 MNHEY and CDR2 SVGAGI. The CDR3 is 12 residues long.